The entry that follows covers one TCR beta chain sequence. This clonotype has a count of ten or more. Its antigen target is currently unknown. There are no base qualities to consult, and no much larger clone falls within one base. The data are from a study of regulatory T cells in long-lasting Graves disease (dated by TCRdb to about 2021). In terms of the full investigation: Persistent Graves' disease was defined as persistently positive TSH receptor autoantibodies together with antithyroid drug treatment for over 5 years. Persistent Graves' disease patients were compared with newly diagnosed Graves' disease patients by peripheral blood TCR sequencing and RNA sequencing. The study was registered as a clinical trial and conducted in China. TCR sequencing covered 13 persistent and roughly 20 newly diagnosed Graves' disease patients, some 33 samples in total. Persistent Graves' disease patients in the clinical cohort had taken antithyroid drugs for approximately 9.5 years on average.

Results the study describes overall, beyond this receptor: More public clonotypes were shared among persistent patients (under 3,000) than among newly diagnosed patients (roughly 1,000). Because the primary lesion, thyroid tissue, could not be accessed, the study looked at peripheral blood alone. TRBV28, TRBJ1-2 and TRBJ2-5 were preferentially used in persistent disease, while TRBV20-1 and TRBJ2-1 were favored in newly diagnosed disease. Sequencing and analysis were restricted to the TCR beta chain. Compared with newly diagnosed patients, persistent Graves' disease patients had lower TCR Shannon entropy and fewer highly expanded clones, which suggests clonal expansion. The authors noted that the small sample size was a limitation that may lower accuracy.

What the time point label conveys for this sample: persistent/refractory GD, antithyroid drugs over 5 years with positive TRAb. For both TCR sequencing and RNA sequencing, RNA was extracted from PBMCs in TRIzol. The diagnosis of Graves' disease followed American Thyroid Association guidelines. The patients came from an endocrinology department in Xi'an, China. Each patient gave approximately 10 milliliters of peripheral blood, collected in an EDTA anticoagulant tube. Ficoll Paque Plus density gradient separation was used to isolate PBMCs, and no additional T cell sorting was done. RNA quality was checked with an Agilent 2100 Bioanalyzer and agarose gel, and concentration with a NanoDrop 2000. The CDR3 runs 16 residues from the cysteine to the phenylalanine. The retained sequence is limited to the CDR3, 48 bases, with the frame set at the first base. The junction shows trimming of 5 bases on V and 1 base on J, and the gene matches do not reach 11 bases of it. CDR1 PRHDT and CDR2 FYEKMQ were looked up in the germline V gene (reference sequence).

Library preparation was by multiplex PCR. Sequencing relied on an Illumina HiSeq 4000. To build TCR beta libraries, CDR3 regions were amplified by Arm-PCR using iRepertoire HTBI primers. Before sequencing, the PCR products went through gel purification. Processing in the source paper ran as follows. Gene usage analysis of CDR3 amino acid clonotypes used the roughly 60 TRBV and more than 13 TRBJ segments found across samples. COPE and FqMerger were used to merge the filtered high-quality paired reads into contigs. BLAST was used to align contigs to IMGT TRBV, TRBD and TRBJ reference genes, and CDR3 was defined according to IMGT. Any clonotype with a frequency above 0.1% was counted as a highly expanded clone. Shannon entropy served as the measure of repertoire diversity, while the Gini coefficient captured V-J evenness. Public clonotypes were defined as clonotypes shared by more than one individual. In TCRdb, the public reads were trimmed at Q25 with fastp and aligned with MiXCR, with productive beta chains retained. Identical CDR3 proteins give one entry, which carries the most common genes and DNA. The V and J calls, along with clone size, are taken from TCRdb and not from the paper's own processing. The sample contains fewer than 450,000 distinct CDR3 sequences, around 20% of them found a single time. In total, the top ten clones hold less than 25% of the sample.

This specimen was peripheral blood mononuclear cells (PBMCs), taken when the disease was refractory, from a patient treated with antithyroid drugs. The sequence derives from a female donor with Graves disease. The chain joins TRBV13 to TRBJ2-7; the junction holds 7 bases that match TRBD1. The CDR3 in this case is CASSIRQGSLSYEQYF. The DNA sequence follows: TGTGCCAGCAGCATCCGACAGGGCAGTCTTTCCTACGAGCAGTACTTC. The reference TRBV13 and TRBJ2-7 proteins fill in what lies around the CDR3, so the full variable domain reads AAGVIQSPRHLIKEKRETATLKCYPIPRHDTVYWYQQGPGQDPQFLISFYEKMQSDKGSIPDRFSAQQFSDYHSELNMSSLELGDSALYFCASSIRQGSLSYEQYFGPGTRLTVT.